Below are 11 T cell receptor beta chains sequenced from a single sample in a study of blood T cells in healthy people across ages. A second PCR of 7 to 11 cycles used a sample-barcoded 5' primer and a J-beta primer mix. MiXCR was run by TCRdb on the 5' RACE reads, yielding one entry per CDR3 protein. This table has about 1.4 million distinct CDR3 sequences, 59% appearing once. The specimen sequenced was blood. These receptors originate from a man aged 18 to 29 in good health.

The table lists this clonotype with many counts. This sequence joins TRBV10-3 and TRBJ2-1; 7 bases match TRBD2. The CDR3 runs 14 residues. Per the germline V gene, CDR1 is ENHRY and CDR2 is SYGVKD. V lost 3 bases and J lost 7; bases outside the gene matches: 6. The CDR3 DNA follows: TGTGCCATCAGTGAACGGGGGACTATGAATGAGCAGTTCTTC. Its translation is CAISERGTMNEQFF.

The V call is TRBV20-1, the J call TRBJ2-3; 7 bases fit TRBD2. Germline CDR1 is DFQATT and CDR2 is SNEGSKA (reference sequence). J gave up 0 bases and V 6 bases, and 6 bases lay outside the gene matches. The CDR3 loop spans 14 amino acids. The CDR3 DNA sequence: TGCAGTGCGGCGGCTAGCGGCAGCACAGATACGCAGTATTTT. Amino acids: CSAAASGSTDTQYF.

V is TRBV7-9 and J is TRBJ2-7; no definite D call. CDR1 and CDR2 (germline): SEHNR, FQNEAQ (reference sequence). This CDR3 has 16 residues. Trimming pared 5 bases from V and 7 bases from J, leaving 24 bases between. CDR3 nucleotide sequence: TGTGCCAGCAGCGCCCGGAGAGTGGCGCGCTACAATGAGCAGTACTTC. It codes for CASSARRVARYNEQYF.

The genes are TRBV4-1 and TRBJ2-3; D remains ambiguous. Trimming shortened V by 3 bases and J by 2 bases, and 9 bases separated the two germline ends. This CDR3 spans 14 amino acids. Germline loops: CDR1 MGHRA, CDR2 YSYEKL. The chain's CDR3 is CASSHPAHTDTQYF. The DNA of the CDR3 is TGCGCCAGCAGCCATCCTGCCCACACAGATACGCAGTATTTT.

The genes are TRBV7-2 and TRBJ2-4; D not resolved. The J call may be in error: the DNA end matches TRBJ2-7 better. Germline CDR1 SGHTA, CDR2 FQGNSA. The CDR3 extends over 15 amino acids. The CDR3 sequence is CASSFTLTGNYEQYF. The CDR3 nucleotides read TGTGCCAGCAGCTTTACCTTGACTGGTAACTACGAGCAGTACTTC.

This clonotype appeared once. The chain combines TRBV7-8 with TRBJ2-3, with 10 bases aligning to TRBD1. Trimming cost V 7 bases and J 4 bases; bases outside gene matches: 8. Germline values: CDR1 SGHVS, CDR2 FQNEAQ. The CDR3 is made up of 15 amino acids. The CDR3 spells CASNPTGGGSDTQYF. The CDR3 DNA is TGTGCCAGCAACCCGACAGGGGGCGGCTCAGATACGCAGTATTTT. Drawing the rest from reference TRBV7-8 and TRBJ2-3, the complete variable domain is GAGVSQSPRYKVAKRGQDVALRCDPISGHVSLFWYQQALGQGPEFLTYFQNEAQLDKSGLPSDRFFAERPEGSVSTLKIQRTQQEDSAVYLCASNPTGGGSDTQYFGPGTRLTVL.

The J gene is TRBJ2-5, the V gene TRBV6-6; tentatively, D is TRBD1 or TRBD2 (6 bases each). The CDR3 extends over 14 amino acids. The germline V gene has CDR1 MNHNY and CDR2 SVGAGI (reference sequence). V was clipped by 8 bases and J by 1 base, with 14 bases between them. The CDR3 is CASWRGGTQETQYF. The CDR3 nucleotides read TGTGCCAGCTGGAGAGGGGGGACCCAAGAGACCCAGTACTTC.

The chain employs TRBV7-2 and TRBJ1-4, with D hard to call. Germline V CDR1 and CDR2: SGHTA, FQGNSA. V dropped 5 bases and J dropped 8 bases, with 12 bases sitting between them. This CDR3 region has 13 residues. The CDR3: CASSPSTREKLFF. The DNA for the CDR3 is TGTGCCAGCAGCCCCTCGACCAGGGAAAAACTGTTTTTT.

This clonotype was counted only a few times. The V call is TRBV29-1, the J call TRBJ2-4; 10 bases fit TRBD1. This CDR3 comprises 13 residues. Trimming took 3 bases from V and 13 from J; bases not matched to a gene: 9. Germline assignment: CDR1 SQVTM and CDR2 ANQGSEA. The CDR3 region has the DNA TGCAGCGTTGACGGGACAGGGGTGGGAGAGCAGTACTTC. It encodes CSVDGTGVGEQYF.

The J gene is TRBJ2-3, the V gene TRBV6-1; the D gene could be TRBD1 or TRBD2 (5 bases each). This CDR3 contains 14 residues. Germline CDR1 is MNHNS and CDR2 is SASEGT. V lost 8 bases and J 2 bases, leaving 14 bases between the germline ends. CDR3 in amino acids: CASAPGRHTDTQYF. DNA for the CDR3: TGTGCCAGCGCCCCGGGGCGACACACAGATACGCAGTATTTT.

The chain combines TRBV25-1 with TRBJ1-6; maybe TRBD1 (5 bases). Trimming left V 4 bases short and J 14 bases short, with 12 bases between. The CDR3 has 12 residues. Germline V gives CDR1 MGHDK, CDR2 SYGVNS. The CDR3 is CASSVGGTSLHF. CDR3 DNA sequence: TGTGCCAGCAGTGTCGGGGGAACGTCCCTCCACTTT.